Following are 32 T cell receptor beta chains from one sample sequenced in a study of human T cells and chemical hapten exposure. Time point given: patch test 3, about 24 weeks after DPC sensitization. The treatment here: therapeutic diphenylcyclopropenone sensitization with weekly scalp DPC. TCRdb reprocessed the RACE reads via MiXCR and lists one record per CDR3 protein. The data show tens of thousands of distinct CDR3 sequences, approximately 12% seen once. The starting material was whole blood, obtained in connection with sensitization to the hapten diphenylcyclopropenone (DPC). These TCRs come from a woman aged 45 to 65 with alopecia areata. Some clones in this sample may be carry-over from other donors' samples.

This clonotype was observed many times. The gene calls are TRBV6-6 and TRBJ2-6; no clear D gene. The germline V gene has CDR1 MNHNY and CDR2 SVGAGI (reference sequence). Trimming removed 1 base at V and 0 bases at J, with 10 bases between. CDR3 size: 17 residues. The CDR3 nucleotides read TGTGCCAGCAGTTACTATGATCACCCCTCTGGGGCCAACGTCCTGACTTTC. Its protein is CASSYYDHPSGANVLTF.

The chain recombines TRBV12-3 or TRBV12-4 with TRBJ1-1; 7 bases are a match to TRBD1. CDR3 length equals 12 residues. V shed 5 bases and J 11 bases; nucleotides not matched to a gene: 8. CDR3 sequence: CASSPGAGGAFF. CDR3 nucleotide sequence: TGTGCCAGCAGTCCGGGGGCAGGGGGGGCTTTCTTT.

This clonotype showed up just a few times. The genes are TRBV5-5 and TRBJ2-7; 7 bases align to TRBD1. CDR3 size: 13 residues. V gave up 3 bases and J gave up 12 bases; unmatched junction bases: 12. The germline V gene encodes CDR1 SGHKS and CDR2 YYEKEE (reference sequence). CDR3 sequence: CASSYPGQTFRYF. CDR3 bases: TGTGCCAGCAGCTATCCGGGACAGACTTTCCGGTACTTC.

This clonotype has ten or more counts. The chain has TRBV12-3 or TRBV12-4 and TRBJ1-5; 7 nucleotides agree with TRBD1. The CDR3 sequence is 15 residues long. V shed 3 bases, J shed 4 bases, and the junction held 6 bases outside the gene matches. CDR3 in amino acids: CASSFEGGRNQPQHF. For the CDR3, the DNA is TGTGCCAGCAGTTTCGAAGGGGGCCGGAATCAGCCCCAGCATTTT.

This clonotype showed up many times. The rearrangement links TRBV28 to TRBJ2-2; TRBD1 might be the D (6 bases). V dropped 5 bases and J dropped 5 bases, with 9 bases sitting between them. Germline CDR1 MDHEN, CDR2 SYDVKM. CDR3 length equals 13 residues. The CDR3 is CASSTRGTGELFF. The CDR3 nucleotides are TGTGCCAGCAGTACCAGGGGAACCGGGGAGCTGTTTTTT.

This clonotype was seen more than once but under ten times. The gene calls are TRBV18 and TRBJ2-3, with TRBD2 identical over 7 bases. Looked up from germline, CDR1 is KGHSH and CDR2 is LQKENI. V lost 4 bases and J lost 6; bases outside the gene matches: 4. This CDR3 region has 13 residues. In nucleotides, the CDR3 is TGTGCCAGCTCACGGGGAGGGGACGATACGCAGTATTTT. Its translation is CASSRGGDDTQYF.

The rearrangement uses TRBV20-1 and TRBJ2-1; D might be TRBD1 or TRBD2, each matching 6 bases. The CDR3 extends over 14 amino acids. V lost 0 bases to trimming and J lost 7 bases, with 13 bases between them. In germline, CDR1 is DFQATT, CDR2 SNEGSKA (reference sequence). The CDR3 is CSARDGGAGNEQFF. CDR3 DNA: TGCAGTGCTAGAGACGGGGGCGCTGGGAATGAGCAGTTCTTC.

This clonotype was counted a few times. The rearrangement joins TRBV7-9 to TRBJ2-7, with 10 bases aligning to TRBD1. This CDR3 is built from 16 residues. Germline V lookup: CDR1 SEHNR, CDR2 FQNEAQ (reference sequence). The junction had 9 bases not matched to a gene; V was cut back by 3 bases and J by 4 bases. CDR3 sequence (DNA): TGTGCCAGCAGCTTCCAACCCGGGACAGGGGATTACGAGCAGTACTTC. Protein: CASSFQPGTGDYEQYF.

CDR3 protein: CSVPQSRQLVYGYTF. The CDR3 DNA sequence: TGCAGCGTTCCCCAATCCCGACAGTTAGTATATGGCTACACCTTC. The chain couples TRBV29-1 to TRBJ1-2; possible D gene TRBD1, 5 bases. This CDR3 has 15 residues. Germline V gene lookup returns CDR1 SQVTM and CDR2 ANQGSEA. V was cut by 5 bases and J by 5 bases, with 21 bases left in between. Full variable domain (missing parts from reference TRBV29-1 and TRBJ1-2): SAVISQKPSRDICQRGTSLTIQCQVDSQVTMMFWYRQQPGQSLTLIATANQGSEATYESGFVIDKFPISRPNLTFSTLTVSNMSPEDSSIYLCSVPQSRQLVYGYTFGSGTRLTVV.

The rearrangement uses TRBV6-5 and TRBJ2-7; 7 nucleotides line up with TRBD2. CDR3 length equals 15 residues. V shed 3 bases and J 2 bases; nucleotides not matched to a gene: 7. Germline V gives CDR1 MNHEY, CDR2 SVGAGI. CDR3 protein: CASSYSGRAAYEQYF. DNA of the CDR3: TGTGCCAGCAGTTATTCAGGGAGGGCAGCCTACGAGCAGTACTTC.

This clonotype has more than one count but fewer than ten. The CDR3 sequence is CASSFSQTNYEQYF. The CDR3 DNA sequence: TGTGCCAGCAGCTTTTCACAGACCAACTACGAGCAGTACTTC. The chain uses TRBV7-6 and TRBJ2-7; D remains ambiguous. Germline values: CDR1 SGHVS, CDR2 FNYEAQ. Trimming removed 3 bases at V and 3 bases at J, with 12 bases between. The CDR3 is made up of 14 amino acids.

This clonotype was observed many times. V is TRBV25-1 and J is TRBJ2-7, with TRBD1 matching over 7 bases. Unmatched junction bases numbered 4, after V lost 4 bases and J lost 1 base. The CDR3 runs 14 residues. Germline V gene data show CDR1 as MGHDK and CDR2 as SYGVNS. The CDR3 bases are TGTGCCAGCAGTGGAGGGACAGTATCCTACGAGCAGTACTTC. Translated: CASSGGTVSYEQYF.

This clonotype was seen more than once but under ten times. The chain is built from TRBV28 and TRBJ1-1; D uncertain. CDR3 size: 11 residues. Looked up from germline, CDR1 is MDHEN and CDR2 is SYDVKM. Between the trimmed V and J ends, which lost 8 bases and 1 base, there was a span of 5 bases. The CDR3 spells CASEGNTEAFF. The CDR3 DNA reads TGTGCCAGCGAAGGGAACACTGAAGCTTTCTTT.

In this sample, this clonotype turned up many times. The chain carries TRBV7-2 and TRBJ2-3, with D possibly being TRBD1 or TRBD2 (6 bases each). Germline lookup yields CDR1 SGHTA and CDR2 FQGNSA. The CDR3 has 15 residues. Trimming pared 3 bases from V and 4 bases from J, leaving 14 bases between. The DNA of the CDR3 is TGTGCCAGCAGCTTGTGGAGGGGGAGCGCAGATACGCAGTATTTT. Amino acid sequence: CASSLWRGSADTQYF.

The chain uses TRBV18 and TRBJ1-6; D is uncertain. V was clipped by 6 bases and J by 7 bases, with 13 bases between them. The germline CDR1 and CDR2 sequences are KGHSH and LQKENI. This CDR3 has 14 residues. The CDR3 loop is CASSPERANSPLHF. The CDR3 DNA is TGTGCCAGCTCGCCCGAACGCGCCAATTCACCCCTCCACTTT. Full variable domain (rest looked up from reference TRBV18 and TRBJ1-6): NAGVMQNPRHLVRRRGQEARLRCSPMKGHSHVYWYRQLPEEGLKFMVYLQKENIIDESGMPKERFSAEFPKEGPSILRIQQVVRGDSAAYFCASSPERANSPLHFGNGTRLTVT.

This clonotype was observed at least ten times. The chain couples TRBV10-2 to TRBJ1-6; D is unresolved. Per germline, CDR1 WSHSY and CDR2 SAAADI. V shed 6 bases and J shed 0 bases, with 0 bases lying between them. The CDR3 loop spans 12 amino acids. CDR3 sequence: CASSSYNSPLHF. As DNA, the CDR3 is TGCGCCAGCAGCTCCTATAATTCACCCCTCCACTTT.

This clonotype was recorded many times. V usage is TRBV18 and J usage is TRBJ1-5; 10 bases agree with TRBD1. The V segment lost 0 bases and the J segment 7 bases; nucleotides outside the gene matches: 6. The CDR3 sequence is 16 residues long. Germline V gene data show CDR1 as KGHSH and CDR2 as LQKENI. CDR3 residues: CASSPPTGTGVQPQHF. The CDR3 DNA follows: TGTGCCAGCTCACCACCCACCGGGACAGGGGTCCAGCCCCAGCATTTT.

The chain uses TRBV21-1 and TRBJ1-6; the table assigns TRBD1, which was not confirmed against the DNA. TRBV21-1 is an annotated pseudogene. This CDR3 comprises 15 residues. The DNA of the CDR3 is TGTGCCAGCAGTTCTCGGGGGGCCTATAATTCACCCCTCCACTTT. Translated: CASSSRGAYNSPLHF.

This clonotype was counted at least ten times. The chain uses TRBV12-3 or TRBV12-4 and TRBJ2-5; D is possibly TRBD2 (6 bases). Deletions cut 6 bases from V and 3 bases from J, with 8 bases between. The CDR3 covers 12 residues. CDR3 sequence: CASRRGEETQYF. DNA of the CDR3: TGTGCCAGCAGGCGGGGAGAAGAGACCCAGTACTTC.

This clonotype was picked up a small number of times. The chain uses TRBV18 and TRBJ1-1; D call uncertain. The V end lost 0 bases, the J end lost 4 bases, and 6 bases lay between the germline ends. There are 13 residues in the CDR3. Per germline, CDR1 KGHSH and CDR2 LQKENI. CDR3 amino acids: CASSPPGGTEAFF. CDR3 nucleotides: TGTGCCAGCTCACCACCTGGCGGCACTGAAGCTTTCTTT. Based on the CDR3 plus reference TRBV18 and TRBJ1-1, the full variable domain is NAGVMQNPRHLVRRRGQEARLRCSPMKGHSHVYWYRQLPEEGLKFMVYLQKENIIDESGMPKERFSAEFPKEGPSILRIQQVVRGDSAAYFCASSPPGGTEAFFGQGTRLTVV.

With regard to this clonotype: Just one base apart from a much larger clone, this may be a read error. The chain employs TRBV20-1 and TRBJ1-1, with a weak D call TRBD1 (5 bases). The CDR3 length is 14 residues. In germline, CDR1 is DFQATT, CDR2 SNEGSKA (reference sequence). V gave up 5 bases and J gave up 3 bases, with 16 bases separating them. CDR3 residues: CSASSWDLYTEAFF. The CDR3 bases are TGCAGTGCTTCCTCCTGGGACCTGTACACTGAAGCTTTCTTT.

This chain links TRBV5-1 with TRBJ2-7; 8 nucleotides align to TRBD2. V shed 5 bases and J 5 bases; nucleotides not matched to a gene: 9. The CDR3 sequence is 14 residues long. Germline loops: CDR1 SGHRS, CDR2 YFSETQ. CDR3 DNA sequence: TGCGCCAGCAGTCATCGGACTAGCAAAGACGAGCAGTACTTC. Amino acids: CASSHRTSKDEQYF.

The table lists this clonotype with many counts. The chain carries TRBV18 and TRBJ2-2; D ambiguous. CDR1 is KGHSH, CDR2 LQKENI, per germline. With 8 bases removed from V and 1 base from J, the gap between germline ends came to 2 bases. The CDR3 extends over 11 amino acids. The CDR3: CASGNTGELFF. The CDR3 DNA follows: TGTGCCAGCGGGAACACCGGGGAGCTGTTTTTT. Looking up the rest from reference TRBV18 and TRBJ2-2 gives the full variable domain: NAGVMQNPRHLVRRRGQEARLRCSPMKGHSHVYWYRQLPEEGLKFMVYLQKENIIDESGMPKERFSAEFPKEGPSILRIQQVVRGDSAAYFCASGNTGELFFGEGSRLTVL.

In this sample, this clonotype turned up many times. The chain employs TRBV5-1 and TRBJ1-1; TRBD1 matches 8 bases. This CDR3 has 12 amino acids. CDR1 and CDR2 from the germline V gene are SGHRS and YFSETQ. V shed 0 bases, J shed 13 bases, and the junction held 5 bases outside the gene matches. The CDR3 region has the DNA TGCGCCAGCAGCTTGGAGACAGGGGATGGTTTCTTT. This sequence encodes CASSLETGDGFF.

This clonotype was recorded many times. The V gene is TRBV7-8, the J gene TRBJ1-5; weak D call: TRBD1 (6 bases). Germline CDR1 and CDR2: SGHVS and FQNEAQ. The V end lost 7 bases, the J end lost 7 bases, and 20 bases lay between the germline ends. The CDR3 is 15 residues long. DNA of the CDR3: TGTGCCAGCACCACCACAGAGGGGGAATTACAGCCCCAGCATTTT. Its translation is CASTTTEGELQPQHF.

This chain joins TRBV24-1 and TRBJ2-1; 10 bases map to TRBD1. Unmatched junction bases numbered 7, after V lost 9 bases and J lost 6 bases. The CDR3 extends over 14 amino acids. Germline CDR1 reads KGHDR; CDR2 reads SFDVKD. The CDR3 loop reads CATSWTGGANEQFF. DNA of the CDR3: TGTGCCACCTCTTGGACAGGGGGGGCCAATGAGCAGTTCTTC.

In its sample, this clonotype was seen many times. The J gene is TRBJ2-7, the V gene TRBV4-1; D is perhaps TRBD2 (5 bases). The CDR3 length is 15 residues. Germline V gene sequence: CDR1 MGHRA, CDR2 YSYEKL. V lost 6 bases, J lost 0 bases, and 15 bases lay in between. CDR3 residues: CASSPGPSSSYEQYF. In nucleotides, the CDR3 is TGCGCCAGCAGTCCTGGACCTAGCAGCTCCTACGAGCAGTACTTC.

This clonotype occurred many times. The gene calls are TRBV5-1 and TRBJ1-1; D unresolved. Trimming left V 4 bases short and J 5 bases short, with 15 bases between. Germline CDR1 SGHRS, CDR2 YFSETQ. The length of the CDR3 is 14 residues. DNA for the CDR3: TGCGCCAGCAGCCGAACCGTAGGAGGGACTGAAGCTTTCTTT. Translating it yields CASSRTVGGTEAFF.

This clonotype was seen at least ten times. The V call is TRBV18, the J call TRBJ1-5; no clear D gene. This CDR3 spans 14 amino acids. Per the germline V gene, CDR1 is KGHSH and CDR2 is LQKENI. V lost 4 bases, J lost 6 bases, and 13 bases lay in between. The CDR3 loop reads CASSQYREAQPQHF. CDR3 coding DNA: TGTGCCAGCTCACAATACCGGGAGGCTCAGCCCCAGCATTTT.

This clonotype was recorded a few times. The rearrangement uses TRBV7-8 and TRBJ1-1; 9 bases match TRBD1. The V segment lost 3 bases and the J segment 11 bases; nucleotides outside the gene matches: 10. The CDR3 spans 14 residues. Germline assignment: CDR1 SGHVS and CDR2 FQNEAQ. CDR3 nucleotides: TGTGCCAGCAGCTTCCGGGACAGGGTGCTAGAGGCTTTCTTT. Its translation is CASSFRDRVLEAFF.

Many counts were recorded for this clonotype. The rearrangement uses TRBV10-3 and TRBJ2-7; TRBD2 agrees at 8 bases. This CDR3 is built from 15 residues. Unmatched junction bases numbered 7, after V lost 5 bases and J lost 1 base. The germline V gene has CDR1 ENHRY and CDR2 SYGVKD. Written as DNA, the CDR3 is TGTGCCATCAGTCCGGGACTAGGGCTTTCCTACGAGCAGTACTTC. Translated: CAISPGLGLSYEQYF.

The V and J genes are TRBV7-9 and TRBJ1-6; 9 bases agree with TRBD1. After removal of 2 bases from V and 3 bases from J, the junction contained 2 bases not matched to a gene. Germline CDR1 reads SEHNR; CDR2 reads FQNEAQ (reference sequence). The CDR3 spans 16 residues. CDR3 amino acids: CASSLTGGFYNSPLHF. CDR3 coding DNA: TGTGCCAGCAGCTTAACAGGGGGCTTCTATAATTCACCCCTCCACTTT.